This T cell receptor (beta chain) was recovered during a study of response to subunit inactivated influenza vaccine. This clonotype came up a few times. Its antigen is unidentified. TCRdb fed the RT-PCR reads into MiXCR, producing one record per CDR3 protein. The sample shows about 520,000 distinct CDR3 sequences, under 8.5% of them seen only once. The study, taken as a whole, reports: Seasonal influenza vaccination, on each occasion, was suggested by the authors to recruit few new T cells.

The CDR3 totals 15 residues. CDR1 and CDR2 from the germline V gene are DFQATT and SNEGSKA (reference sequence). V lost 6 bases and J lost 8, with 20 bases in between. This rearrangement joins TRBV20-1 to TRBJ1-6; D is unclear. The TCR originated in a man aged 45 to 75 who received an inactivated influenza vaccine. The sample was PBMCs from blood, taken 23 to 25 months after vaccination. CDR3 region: CSAPWGSSGDSPLHF. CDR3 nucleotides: TGCAGTGCCCCATGGGGTTCCTCTGGAGATTCACCCCTCCACTTT.